Listed below are T cell receptor beta chains from one sample, sequenced in a study of shared clonotypes between healthy human individuals. The repertoire was sequenced with immunoSEQ multiplex PCR; TCRdb's copy has only in-frame clones and lacks some. The top ten hold about 0.39% of the sample, which has about 2.4 million clones, roughly 93% seen once. The sequencing input was naive CD4+ T cells from PBMCs. These receptors were collected from a man aged 18 to 30 in good health. Some clones in this sample may be carry-over from other donors' samples. The CDR3 runs from the conserved cysteine through the conserved F or W.

v_call	j_call	cdr3_length	cdr3_aa
TRBV19	TRBJ2-7	14	CASRPGAVGDEQYF
TRBV27	TRBJ2-5	17	CASSFRLAGGIQETQYF
TRBV7-3	TRBJ2-4	16	CASIPQRPTLLHIQYF
TRBV14	TRBJ2-5	18	CASSQVGKRTSGRQTQYF
TRBV21-1	TRBJ2-1	15	CASSIRRPGWNEQFF
TRBV19	TRBJ1-5	16	CASSSPGQVENQPQHF
TRBV2	TRBJ1-4	15	CASVIRPNPGEKLFF
TRBV7-2	TRBJ2-5	17	CASSPGLAGGLTETQYF
TRBV28	TRBJ2-4	15	CASTDSGGGKNIQYF
TRBV18	TRBJ2-1	17	CASSPATSGSFYNEQFF
TRBV7-9	TRBJ1-2	15	CASSSDRGGNYGYTF
TRBV28	TRBJ1-5	16	CASSSGPLYSDQPQHF
TRBV11-3	TRBJ2-6	17	CASSLAPTRLGANVLTF
TRBV27	TRBJ2-3	14	CASGTSGRGDTQYF
TRBV7-8	TRBJ2-7	14	CASSTGQGTREQYF
TRBV7-6	TRBJ2-5	13	CASSMEVTETQYF
TRBV25-1	TRBJ2-7	15	CASSPSTVLLYEQYF
TRBV7-2	TRBJ1-2	16	CASSPPPGQFNYGYTF
TRBV5-6	TRBJ2-5	12	CASSLILQTQYF
TRBV28	TRBJ2-7	12	CASIGNSYEQYF
TRBV4-3	TRBJ2-6	19	CASSQDRTWEGAGANVLTF
TRBV30	TRBJ2-5	13	CAWRGGSRKTQYF
TRBV6-5	TRBJ1-1	12	CASSRANTEAFF
TRBV4-3	TRBJ2-7	15	CASSPLAVSSYEQYF
TRBV5-1	TRBJ1-1	14	CASSLTGYGTEAFF
TRBV28	TRBJ2-7	13	CASSPVQSHEQYF
TRBV28	TRBJ2-7	13	CASMGALSYEQYF
TRBV11-2	TRBJ2-7	15	CASSPVTGLTYEQYF
TRBV5-1	TRBJ2-7	17	CASSPRVGGQGASEQYF
TRBV18	TRBJ2-3	14	CASSPMGSTDTQYF
TRBV25-1	TRBJ2-2	13	CASSESPPGELFF
TRBV4-3	TRBJ2-3	16	CASSQDLEQGTDTQYF
TRBV10-3	TRBJ2-5	13	CAISEAGLETQYF
TRBV14	TRBJ2-5	12	CASSQDGRPQYF
TRBV27	TRBJ2-1	18	CASSSPARLKSSYNEQFF
TRBV27	TRBJ2-7	15	CASSSPGQGAREQYF
TRBV5-4	TRBJ1-1	11	CASSLYSEAFF
TRBV27	TRBJ2-7	15	CASRTLAAAPYEQYF